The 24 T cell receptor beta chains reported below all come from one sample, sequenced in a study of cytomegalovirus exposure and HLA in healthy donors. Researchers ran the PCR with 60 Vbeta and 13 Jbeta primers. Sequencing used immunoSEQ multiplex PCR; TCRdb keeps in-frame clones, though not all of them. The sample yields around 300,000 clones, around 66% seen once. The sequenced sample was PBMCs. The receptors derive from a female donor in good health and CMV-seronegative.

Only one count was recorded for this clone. Written as DNA, the CDR3 is TGTGCCAGCTCACCAATTGGGGGGGGCGCTGGGGCCAACGTCCTGACTTTC. The encoded protein is CASSPIGGGAGANVLTF. V gene TRBV18 combines with J gene TRBJ2-6; D possibly corresponds to TRBD2 (7 bases). This CDR3 has 17 residues. CDR1 is KGHSH and CDR2 is LQKENI in the germline V gene. V was clipped by 2 bases and J by 2 bases, with 13 bases between them.

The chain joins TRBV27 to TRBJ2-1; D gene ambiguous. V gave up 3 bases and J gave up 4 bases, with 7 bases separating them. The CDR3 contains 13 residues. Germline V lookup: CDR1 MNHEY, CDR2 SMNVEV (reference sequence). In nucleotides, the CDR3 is TGTGCCAGCAGTTTCTCCAGGTACAATGAGCAGTTCTTC. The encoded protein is CASSFSRYNEQFF.

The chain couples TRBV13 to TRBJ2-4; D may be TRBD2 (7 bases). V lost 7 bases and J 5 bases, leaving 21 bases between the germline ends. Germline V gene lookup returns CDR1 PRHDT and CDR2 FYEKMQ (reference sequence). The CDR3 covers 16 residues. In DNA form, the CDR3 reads TGTGCCAGCACCCCCCGGGGGGCTGTTCCCCAAAACATTCAGTACTTC. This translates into CASTPRGAVPQNIQYF.

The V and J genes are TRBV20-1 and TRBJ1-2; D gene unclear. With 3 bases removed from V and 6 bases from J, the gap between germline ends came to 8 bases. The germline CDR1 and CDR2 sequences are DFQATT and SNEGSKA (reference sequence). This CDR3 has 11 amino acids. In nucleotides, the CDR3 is TGCAGTGCTAGGCAGCGTAATGGCTACACCTTC. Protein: CSARQRNGYTF.

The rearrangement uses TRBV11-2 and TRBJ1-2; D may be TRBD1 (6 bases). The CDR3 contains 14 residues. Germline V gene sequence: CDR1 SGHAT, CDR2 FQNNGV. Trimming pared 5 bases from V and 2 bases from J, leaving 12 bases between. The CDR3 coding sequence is TGTGCCAGCAGCCTGACCACAGGGAACTATGGCTACACCTTC. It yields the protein CASSLTTGNYGYTF.

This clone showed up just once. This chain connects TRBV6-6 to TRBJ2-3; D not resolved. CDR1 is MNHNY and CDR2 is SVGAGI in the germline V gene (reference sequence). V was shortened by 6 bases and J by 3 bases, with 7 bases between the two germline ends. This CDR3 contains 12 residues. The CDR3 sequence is CASSQRTDTQYF. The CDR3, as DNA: TGTGCCAGCAGCCAGAGGACAGATACGCAGTATTTT.

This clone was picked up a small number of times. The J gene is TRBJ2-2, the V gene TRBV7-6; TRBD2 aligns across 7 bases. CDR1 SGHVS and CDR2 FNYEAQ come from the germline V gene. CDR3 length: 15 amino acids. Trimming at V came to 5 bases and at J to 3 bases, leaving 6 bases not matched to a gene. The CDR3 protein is CASSPRLADTGELFF. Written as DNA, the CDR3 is TGTGCCAGCAGCCCTCGACTAGCCGACACCGGGGAGCTGTTTTTT.

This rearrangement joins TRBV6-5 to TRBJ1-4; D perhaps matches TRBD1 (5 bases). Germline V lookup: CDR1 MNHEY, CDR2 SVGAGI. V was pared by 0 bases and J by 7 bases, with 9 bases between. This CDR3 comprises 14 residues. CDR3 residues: CASSYSQGREKLFF. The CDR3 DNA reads TGTGCCAGCAGTTACTCGCAGGGCCGTGAAAAACTGTTTTTT.

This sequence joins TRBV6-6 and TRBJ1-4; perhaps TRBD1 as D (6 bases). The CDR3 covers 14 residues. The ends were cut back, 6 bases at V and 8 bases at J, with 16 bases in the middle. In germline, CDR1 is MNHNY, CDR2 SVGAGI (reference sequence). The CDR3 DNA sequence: TGTGCCAGCAGCCTCGGCGGGGGCGCGGAAAAACTGTTTTTT. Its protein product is CASSLGGGAEKLFF.

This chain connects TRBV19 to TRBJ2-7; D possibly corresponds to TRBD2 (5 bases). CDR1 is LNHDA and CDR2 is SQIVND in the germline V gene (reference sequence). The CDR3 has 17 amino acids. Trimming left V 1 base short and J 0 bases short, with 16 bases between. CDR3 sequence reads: CASSIAARARNSYEQYF. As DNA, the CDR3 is TGTGCCAGTAGTATAGCGGCGCGGGCACGGAACTCCTACGAGCAGTACTTC.

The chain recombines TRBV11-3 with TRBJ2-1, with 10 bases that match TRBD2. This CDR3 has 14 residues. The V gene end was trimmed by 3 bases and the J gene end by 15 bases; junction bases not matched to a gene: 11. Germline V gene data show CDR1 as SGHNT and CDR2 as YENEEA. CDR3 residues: CASSLGLAGVSPFF. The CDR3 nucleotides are TGTGCCAGCAGCTTGGGGCTAGCGGGAGTTTCACCGTTCTTC.

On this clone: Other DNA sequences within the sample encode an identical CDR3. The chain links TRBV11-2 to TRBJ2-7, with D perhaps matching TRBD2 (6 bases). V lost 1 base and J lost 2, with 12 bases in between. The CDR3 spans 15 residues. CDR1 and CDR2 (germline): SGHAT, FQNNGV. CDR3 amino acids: CASSLAGTGAYEQYF. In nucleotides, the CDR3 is TGTGCCAGCAGCTTAGCGGGGACGGGAGCCTACGAGCAGTACTTC.

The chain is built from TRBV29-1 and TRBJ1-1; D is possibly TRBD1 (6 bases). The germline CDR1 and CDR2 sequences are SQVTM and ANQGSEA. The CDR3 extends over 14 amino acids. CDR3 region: CSTQTGGEDTEAFF. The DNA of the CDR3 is TGCAGTACCCAGACAGGCGGAGAGGACACTGAAGCTTTCTTT.

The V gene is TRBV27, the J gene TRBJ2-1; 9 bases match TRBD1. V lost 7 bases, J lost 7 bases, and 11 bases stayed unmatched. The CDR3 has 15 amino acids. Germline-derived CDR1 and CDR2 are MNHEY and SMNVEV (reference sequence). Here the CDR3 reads CASTITGGGRNEQFF. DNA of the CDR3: TGTGCCAGCACCATAACAGGGGGCGGAAGGAATGAGCAGTTCTTC.

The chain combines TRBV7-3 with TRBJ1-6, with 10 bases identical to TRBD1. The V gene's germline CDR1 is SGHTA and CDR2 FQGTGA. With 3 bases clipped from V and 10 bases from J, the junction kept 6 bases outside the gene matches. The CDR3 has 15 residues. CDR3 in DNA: TGTGCCAGCAGCTTGGGACAGGGGCAGGGGTCACCCCTCCACTTT. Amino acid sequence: CASSLGQGQGSPLHF.

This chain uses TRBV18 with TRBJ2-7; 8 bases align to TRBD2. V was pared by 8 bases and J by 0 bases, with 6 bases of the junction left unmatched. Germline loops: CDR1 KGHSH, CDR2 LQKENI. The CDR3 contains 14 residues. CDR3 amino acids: CASRLAGGSYEQYF. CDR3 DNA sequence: TGTGCCAGCCGACTGGCGGGAGGCTCCTACGAGCAGTACTTC.

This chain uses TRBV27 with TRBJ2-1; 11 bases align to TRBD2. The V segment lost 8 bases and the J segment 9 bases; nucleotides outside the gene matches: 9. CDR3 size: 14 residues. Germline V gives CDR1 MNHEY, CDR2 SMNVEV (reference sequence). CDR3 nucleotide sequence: TGTGCCAGCTCCACTAGCGGGAGTGGGGGTGAGCAGTTCTTC. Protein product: CASSTSGSGGEQFF.

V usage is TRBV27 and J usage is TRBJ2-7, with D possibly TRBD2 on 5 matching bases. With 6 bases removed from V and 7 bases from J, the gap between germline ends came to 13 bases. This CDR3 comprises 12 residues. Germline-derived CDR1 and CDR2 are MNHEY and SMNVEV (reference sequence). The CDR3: CASSRPEGEQYF. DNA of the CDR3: TGTGCCAGCAGCCGCCCAGAGGGTGAGCAGTACTTC.

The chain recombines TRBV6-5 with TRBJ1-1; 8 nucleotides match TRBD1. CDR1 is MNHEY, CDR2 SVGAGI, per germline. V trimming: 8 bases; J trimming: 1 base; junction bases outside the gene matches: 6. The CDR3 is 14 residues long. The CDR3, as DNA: TGTGCCAGCGGCCAGGGGGCACGGAACACTGAAGCTTTCTTT. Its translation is CASGQGARNTEAFF.

CDR3 nucleotides: TGTGCCAGCAGCTTAAGGAGGACCGGGGAGCTGTTTTTT. Translation: CASSLRRTGELFF. This sequence joins TRBV11-3 and TRBJ2-2, with a weak D call TRBD2 (5 bases). Deletions cut 2 bases from V and 5 bases from J, with 6 bases between. CDR3 length: 13 residues. CDR1 and CDR2 (germline): SGHNT, YENEEA.

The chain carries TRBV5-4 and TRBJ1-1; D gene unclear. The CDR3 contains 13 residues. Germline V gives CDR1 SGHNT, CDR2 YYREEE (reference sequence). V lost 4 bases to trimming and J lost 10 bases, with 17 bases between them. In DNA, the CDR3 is TGTGCCAGCAGCCCAAACCCACGACTCGGAGCTTTCTTT. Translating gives CASSPNPRLGAFF.

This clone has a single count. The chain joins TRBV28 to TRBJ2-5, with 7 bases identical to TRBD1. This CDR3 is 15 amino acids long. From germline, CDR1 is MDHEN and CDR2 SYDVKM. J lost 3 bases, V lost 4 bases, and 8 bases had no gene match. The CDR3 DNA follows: TGTGCCAGCAGTTACCCGGGACAGTACAAAGAGACCCAGTACTTC. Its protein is CASSYPGQYKETQYF.

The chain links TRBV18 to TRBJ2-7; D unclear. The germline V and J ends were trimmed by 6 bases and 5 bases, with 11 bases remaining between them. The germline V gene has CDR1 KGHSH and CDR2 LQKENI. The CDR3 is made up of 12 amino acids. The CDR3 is CASSQERNEQYF. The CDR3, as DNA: TGTGCCAGCTCGCAGGAACGCAACGAGCAGTACTTC.

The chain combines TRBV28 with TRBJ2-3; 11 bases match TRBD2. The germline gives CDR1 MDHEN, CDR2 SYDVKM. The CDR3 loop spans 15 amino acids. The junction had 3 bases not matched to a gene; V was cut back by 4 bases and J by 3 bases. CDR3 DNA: TGTGCCAGCAGTTCGCCTAGCGGGAGGACAGATACGCAGTATTTT. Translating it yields CASSSPSGRTDTQYF.